This entry is about one T cell receptor (beta chain). Its antigen has not been determined. Sequencing ends 3 residues short of the CDR3 end; the germline J gene provides the rest. The CDR3, cysteine through phenylalanine, is 13 amino acids long. The DNA shown is the part of the CDR3 that was read: 30 bases, in frame from base 1. V is cut back by 3 bases and J by 5 bases, with 4 bases in the junction unmatched. Per the germline V gene, SGDLS is the CDR1 and YYNGEE is the CDR2. Every participant had a single incident cervical HPV16 infection, and prevalent HPV16 infections were excluded. Cervical HPV DNA was detected by MY09/MY11 PCR and genotyped by dot-blot hybridization. Fifteen mL of heparinized blood were centrifuged, and the buffy coat was split into aliquots, frozen at -30 degrees C, and then kept at -80 degrees C. Genomic DNA was extracted from buffy coat specimens using QIAGEN kits. The data stem from a study of T cells in women clearing cervical HPV infection listed by TCRdb under 2018. Study-wide context: The cases were under 30 women with histologically confirmed HPV16-related CIN3 or worse, and 2 of these cases were invasive cancers. Blood from cases was collected at the visit where the lesion was first found, while blood from controls was collected once the infection could no longer be detected. Since only a few of the women had HLA typing available, the possibility that HLA type was acting as a confounder could not be ruled out. In the parent cohort, some 11,000 women aged 18 or older were enrolled in Guanacaste, Costa Rica, during about 1993 to 1994 and then followed for approximately seven years. The controls were about two dozen women whose single incident HPV16 infection cleared within 12 months with no development of precancer or cancer. Five blinded duplicates per group were added as quality controls, giving 60 or so samples: some 50 participants and 10 replicates. The exploratory proof-of-principle case-control study was nested within the Guanacaste HPV Natural History Study in Costa Rica and compared TCR repertoires across cervical HPV16 outcomes. Cases had a median age of 34 years and controls had a median age of around 41, with no significant differences in baseline characteristics. Cases and controls were matched on age within five years and on year of sample collection. For cases, the median interval between lesion detection and blood sampling was roughly 150 days, with an interquartile range of about 80 to 210 days.

The paper's findings and limits, for the study overall: Random forest classifiers that combined richness and V gene abundances separated cases from controls with an estimated AUC of approximately 0.78. Across sequencing depths, CIN3+ cases showed significantly higher TCR repertoire richness than controls, but evenness did not differ between the groups. Whether associations preceded infection or resulted from infection could not be shown with the cross-sectional design, and effector/memory subsets and HPV-specific T cells were not isolated. Because the number of T cells in each sample was unknown, differences in richness could reflect differing T-cell content rather than repertoire biology. Cases had lower TRBV6-7 relative abundance than controls (approximately 0.11% versus 0.16%; Bonferroni P = 0.0008).

Using the immunoSEQ assay, multiplex PCR amplified TCR beta CDR3 regions from an average of around 1.2 ug of genomic DNA per sample. To correct primer bias, the assay used a complete synthetic TCR repertoire to set an amplification baseline. The amplicons were sequenced on the Illumina platform. The authors' pipeline ran thus. Sequence errors were corrected by clustering with frequency ratios and a modified nearest-neighbor algorithm, and the sequences were then analyzed in the immunoSEQ Analyzer using IMGT gene definitions. TCR richness and evenness were averaged over 20 rarefaction repeats at each rarefaction depth, excluding samples with fewer sequences than the depth. Wilcoxon rank sum tests with FDR correction were used to compare V, D and J gene relative abundances between the groups. In the blinded duplicates, the intraclass correlation was over 95% for TCR richness and averaged about 76% across more than 65 gene segments. This immuneACCESS table, as held by TCRdb, lists in-frame sequences with V and J called but not all clones. Of the missing ones, under half trace to an unresolved V gene in checked studies; the others have no known cause. That table supplies the V and J calls and clone size; D and trimming were determined from the DNA. For this sample, the table gives about 31,000 clones. Of the sample, roughly 8.4% is held by the ten largest clones.

The chain is assembled from TRBV9 and TRBJ1-2, with TRBD1 identical over 7 junction bases. The TCR sequence derives from a woman aged 18-70 years with a cervical HPV16 infection that either progressed to CIN3+ or cleared (not recorded which). The sequencing sample was made of blood buffy coat. The CDR3 DNA, read in part, is TGTGCCAGCAGCGCTGAACAGGGGTATGGC. The encoded protein is CASSAEQGYG. The full-length CDR3 reads as CASSAEQGYGYTF.